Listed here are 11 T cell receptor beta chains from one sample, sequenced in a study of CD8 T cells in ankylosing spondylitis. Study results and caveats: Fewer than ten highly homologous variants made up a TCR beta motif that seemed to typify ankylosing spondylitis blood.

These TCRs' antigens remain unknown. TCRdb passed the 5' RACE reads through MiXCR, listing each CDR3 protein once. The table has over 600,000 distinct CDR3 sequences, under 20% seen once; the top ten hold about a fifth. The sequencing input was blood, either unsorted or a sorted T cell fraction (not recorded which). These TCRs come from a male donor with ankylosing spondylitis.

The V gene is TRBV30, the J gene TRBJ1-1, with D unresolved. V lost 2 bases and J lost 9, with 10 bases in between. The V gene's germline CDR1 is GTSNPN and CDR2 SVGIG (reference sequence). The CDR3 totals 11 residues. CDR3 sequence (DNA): TGTGCCTGGAGTTGGGAGGGTAAAGCTTTCTTT. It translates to CAWSWEGKAFF. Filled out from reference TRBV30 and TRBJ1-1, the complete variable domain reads SQTIHQWPATLVQPVGSPLSLECTVEGTSNPNLYWYRQAAGRGLQLLFYSVGIGQISSEVPQNLSASRPQDRQFILSSKKLLLSDSGFYLCAWSWEGKAFFGQGTRLTVV.

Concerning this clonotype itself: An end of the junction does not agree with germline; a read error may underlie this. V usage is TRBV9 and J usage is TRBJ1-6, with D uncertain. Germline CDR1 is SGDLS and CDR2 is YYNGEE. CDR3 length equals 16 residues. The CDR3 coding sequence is TGTGCCAGCAGCGAGGCCGGAGAGACCTATAATTCACCCATCCACTTT. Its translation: CASSEAGETYNSPIHF.

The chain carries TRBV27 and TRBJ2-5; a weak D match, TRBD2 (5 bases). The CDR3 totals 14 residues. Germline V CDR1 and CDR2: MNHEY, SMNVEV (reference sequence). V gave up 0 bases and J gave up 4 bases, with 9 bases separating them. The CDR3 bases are TGTGCCAGCAGTTTATCCCTTGAGGGAGAGACCCAGTACTTC. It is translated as CASSLSLEGETQYF.

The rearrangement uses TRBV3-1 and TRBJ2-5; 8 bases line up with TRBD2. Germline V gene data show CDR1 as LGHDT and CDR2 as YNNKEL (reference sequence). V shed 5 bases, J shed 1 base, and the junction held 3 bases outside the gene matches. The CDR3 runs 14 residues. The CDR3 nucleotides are TGTGCCAGCAGCAACGCGGGGGGCCAAGAGACCCAGTACTTC. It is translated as CASSNAGGQETQYF.

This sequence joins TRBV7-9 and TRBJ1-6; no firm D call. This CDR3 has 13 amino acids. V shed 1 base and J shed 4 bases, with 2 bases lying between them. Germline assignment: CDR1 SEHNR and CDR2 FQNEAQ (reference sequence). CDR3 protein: CASSLGYNSPLHF. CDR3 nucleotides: TGTGCCAGCAGCTTAGGATATAATTCACCCCTCCACTTT.

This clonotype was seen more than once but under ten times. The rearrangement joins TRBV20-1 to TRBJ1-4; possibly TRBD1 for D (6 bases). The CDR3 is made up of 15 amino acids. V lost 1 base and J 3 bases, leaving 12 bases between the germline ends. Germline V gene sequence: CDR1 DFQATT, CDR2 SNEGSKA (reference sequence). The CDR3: CSARVQGLANEKLFF. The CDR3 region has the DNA TGCAGTGCTAGAGTCCAGGGGCTCGCTAATGAAAAACTGTTTTTT.

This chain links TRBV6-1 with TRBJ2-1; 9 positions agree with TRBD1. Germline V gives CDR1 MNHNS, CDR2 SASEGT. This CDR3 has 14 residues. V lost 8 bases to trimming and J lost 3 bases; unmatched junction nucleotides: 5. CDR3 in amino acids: CASRTGQGYNEQFF. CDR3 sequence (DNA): TGTGCCAGCCGAACGGGACAGGGCTACAATGAGCAGTTCTTC.

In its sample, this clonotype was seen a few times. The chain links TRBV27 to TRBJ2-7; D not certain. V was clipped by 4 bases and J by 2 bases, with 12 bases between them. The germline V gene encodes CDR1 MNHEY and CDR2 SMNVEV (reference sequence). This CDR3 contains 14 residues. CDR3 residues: CASSSELDPYEQYF. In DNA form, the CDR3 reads TGTGCCAGCAGTTCCGAGTTGGACCCCTACGAGCAGTACTTC.

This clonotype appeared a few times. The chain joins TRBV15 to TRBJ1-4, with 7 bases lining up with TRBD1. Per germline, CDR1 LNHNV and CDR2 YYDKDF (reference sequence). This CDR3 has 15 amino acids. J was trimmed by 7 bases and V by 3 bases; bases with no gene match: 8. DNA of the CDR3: TGTGCCACCAGCAGCCTCGGGACAGTGACTGAAAAACTGTTTTTT. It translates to CATSSLGTVTEKLFF. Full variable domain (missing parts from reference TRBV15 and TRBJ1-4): DAMVIQNPRYQVTQFGKPVTLSCSQTLNHNVMYWYQQKSSQAPKLLFHYYDKDFNNEADTPDNFQSRRPNTSFCFLDIRSPGLGDTAMYLCATSSLGTVTEKLFFGSGTQLSVL.

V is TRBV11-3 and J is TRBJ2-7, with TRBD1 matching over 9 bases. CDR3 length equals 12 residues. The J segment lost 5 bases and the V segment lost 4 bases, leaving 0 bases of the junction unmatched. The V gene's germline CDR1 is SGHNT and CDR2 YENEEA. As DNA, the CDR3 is TGTGCCAGCAGCTGGGACAGGGACGAGCAGTACTTC. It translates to CASSWDRDEQYF. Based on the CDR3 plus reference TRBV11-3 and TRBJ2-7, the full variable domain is EAGVVQSPRYKIIEKKQPVAFWCNPISGHNTLYWYLQNLGQGPELLIRYENEEAVDDSQLPKDRFSAERLKGVDSTLKIQPAELGDSAVYLCASSWDRDEQYFGPGTRLTVT.

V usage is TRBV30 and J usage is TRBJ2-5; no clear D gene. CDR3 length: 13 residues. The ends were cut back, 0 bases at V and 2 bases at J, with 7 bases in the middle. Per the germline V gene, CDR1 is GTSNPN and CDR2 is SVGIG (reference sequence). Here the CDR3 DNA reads TGTGCCTGGAGTGTTGGGGTTCAAGAGACCCAGTACTTC. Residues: CAWSVGVQETQYF.